The sequence of this TCR beta chain was determined in a study of blood T cell repertoires in COVID-19. Study summary: The United States, Italy and Spain were the sources of the acute and convalescent COVID-19 samples. Sample material is recorded as cDNA or gDNA derived from T cells, B-cell-depleted T cells, or PBMCs.

In the authors' methods: Quantification of nucleated cells was approximated via reference gene primer amplification. Some clones are missing from TCRdb's copy, which holds only in-frame ones; the method was immunoSEQ multiplex PCR. Clone size and the V and J calls come from that table; the DNA yielded D and trimming. The data show just under 85,000 clones, 83% seen once. Per the germline V gene, CDR1 is SGHNT and CDR2 is YENEEA. The CDR3 has 13 amino acids. With 5 bases removed from V and 8 bases from J, the gap between germline ends came to 15 bases. The clonotype comes from a woman in her sixties with acute or convalescent COVID-19. The rearrangement links TRBV11-3 to TRBJ1-2, with D possibly being TRBD1 (5 bases). Sequencing used peripheral blood. CDR3 loop: CASSLTALQGYTF. As DNA, the CDR3 is TGTGCCAGCAGCCTGACAGCGCTTCAGGGCTACACCTTC.